Described below is a single T cell receptor (beta chain) sequence and its context. The antigen is undetermined. Germline loops: CDR1 SEHNR, CDR2 FQNEAQ (reference sequence). CDR3 length: 13 residues. The V and J ends lost 11 bases and 1 base respectively, with 11 bases between them. The data were produced by immunoSEQ multiplex PCR, yet TCRdb's version contains in-frame clones alone and is incomplete. The profile shows about 240,000 clones, about 90% of them singletons. The record originates from a study of cytomegalovirus exposure and HLA in healthy donors. The wider study: The same platform was used for the roughly 120 validation repertoires and the approximately 700 first-cohort repertoires, a later analysis reported. Points from the study as a whole: For most TCR sequences rarity was the rule, although some public TCRs occurred in many donors. It was confirmed in vitro that a few of the CMV-associated chains were specific for CMV antigens. The tendency of first-cohort TCR clusters to co-occur in the 120 or so validation repertoires emerged from a later analysis.

This TCR was recovered from a woman aged 30 to 39 in good health and CMV-seropositive. The chain employs TRBV7-9 and TRBJ2-2, with D possibly being TRBD1 (5 bases). Sample: PBMCs. The DNA for the CDR3 is TGTGCCCCAGGGCGCGGGAACACCGGGGAGCTGTTTTTT. Amino acid sequence: CAPGRGNTGELFF.